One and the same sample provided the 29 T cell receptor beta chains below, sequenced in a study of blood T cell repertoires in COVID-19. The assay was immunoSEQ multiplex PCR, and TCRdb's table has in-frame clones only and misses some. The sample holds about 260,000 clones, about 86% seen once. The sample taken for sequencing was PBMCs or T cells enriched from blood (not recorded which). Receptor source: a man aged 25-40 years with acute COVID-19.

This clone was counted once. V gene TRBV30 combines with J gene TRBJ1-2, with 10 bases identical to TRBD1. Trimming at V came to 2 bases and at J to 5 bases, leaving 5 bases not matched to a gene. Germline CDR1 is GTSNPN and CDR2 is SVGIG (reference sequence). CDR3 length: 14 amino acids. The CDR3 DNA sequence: TGTGCCTGGAGTATGGGACAGGGGTTGTATGGCTACACCTTC. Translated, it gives CAWSMGQGLYGYTF.

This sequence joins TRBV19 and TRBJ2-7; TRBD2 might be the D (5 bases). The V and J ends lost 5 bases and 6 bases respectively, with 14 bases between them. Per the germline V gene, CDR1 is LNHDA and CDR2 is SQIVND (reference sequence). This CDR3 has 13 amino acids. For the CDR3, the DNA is TGTGCCAGTAGTCTCCTGGACGGAGGCGAGCAGTACGTC. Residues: CASSLLDGGEQYV.

CDR3 residues: CASSRETAGSYNEQFF. The CDR3 DNA reads TGTGCCAGCAGTCGAGAGACGGCGGGCTCCTACAATGAGCAGTTCTTC. The chain couples TRBV6-6 to TRBJ2-1; D may be TRBD2 (5 bases). The length of the CDR3 is 16 residues. Germline loops: CDR1 MNHNY, CDR2 SVGAGI (reference sequence). Between the trimmed V and J ends, which lost 5 bases and 0 bases, there was a span of 14 bases.

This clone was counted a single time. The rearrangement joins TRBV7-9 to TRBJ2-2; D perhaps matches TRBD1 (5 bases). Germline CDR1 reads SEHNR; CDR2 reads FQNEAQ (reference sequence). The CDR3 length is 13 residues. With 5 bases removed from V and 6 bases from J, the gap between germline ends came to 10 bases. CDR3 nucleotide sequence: TGTGCCAGCAGCCAGGGTCTGGCCGGGGAGCTGTTTTTT. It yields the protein CASSQGLAGELFF.

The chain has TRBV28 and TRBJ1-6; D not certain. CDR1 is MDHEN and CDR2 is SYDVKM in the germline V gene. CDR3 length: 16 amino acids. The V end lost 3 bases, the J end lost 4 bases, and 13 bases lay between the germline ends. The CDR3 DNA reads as TGTGCCAGCAGTTTCACTCCGGGATTTTATAATTCACCCCTCCACTTT. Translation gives CASSFTPGFYNSPLHF.

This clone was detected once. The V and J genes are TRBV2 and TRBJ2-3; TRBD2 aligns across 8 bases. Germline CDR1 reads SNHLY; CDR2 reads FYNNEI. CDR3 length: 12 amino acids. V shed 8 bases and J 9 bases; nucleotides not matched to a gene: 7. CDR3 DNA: TGTGCCAGCCAAATAGCGGGGCCCACGCAGTATTTT. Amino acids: CASQIAGPTQYF.

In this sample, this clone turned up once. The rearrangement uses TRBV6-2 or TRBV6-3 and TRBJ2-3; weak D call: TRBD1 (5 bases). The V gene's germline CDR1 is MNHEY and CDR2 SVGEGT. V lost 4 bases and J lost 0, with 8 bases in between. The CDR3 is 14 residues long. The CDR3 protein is CASSWGPSTDTQYF. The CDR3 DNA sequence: TGTGCCAGCAGTTGGGGCCCTAGCACAGATACGCAGTATTTT.

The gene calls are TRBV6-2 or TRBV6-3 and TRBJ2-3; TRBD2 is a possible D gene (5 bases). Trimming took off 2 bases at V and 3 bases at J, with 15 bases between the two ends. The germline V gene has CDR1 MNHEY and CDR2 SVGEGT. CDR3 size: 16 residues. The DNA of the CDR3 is TGTGCCAGCAGTTACCGGGGAACCCAAGGGACAGATACGCAGTATTTT. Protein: CASSYRGTQGTDTQYF.

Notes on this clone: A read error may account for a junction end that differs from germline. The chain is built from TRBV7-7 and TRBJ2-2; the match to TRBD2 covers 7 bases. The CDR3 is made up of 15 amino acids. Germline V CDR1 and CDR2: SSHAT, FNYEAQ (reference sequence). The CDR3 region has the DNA TGTGCTAGCAGAGTAGCGGGCGCGAACACCGGGGAGCTGTTTTTT. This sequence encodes CASRVAGANTGELFF.

CDR3 protein: CATSDSSPNGVTDTQYF. Written as DNA, the CDR3 is TGTGCCACCAGTGATTCCTCCCCCAACGGTGTCACAGATACGCAGTATTTT. The gene calls are TRBV24-1 and TRBJ2-3, with unresolved D. The germline gives CDR1 KGHDR, CDR2 SFDVKD. The CDR3 runs 17 residues. Trimming removed 2 bases from V and 2 bases from J, with 16 bases in between.

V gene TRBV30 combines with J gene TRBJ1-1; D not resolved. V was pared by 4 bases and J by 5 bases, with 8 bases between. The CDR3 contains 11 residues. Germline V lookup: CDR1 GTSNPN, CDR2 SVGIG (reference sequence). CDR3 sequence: CAWNRFTEAFF. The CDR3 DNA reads TGTGCCTGGAACCGGTTTACTGAAGCTTTCTTT.

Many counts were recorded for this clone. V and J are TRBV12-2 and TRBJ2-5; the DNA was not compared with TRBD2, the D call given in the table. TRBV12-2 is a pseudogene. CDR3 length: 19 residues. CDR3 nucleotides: TGTGCAAGTCGCTACCTTGGGCTAGCGGGGGCCGGATACCAAGAGACCCAGTACTTC. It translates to CASRYLGLAGAGYQETQYF.

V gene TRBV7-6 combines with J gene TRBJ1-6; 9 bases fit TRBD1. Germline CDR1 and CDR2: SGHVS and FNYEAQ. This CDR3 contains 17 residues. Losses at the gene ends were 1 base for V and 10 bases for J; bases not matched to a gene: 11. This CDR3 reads CASSLEGQGKFKSPLHF. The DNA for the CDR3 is TGTGCCAGCAGCTTAGAGGGACAGGGAAAATTTAAATCACCCCTCCACTTT.

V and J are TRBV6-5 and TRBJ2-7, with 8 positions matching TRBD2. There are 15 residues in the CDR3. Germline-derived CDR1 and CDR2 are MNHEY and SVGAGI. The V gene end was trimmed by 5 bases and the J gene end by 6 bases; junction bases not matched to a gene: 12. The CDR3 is CASSPGLARLTEQYV. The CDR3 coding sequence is TGTGCCAGCAGTCCCGGACTAGCCCGCCTTACCGAGCAGTACGTC.

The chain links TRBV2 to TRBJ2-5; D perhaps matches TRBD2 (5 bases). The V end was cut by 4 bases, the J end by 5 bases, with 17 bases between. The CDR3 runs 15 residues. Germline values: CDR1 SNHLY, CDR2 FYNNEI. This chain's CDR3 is CASSVTEQRGETQYF. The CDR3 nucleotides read TGTGCCAGCAGTGTAACGGAGCAACGGGGTGAGACCCAGTACTTC.

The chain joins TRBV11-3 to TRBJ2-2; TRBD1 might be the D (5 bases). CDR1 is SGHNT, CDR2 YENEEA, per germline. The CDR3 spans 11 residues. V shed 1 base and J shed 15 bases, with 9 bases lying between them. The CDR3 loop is CASSLGQRLFF. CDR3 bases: TGTGCCAGCAGCTTAGGACAGAGGTTGTTTTTT.

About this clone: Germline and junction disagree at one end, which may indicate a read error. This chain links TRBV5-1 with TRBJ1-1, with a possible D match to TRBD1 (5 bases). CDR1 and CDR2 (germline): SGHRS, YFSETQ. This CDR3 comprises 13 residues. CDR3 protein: CASSFTGNTEAFF. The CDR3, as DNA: TGTGCCAGCAGCTTCACAGGGAACACTGAAGCTTTCTTT.

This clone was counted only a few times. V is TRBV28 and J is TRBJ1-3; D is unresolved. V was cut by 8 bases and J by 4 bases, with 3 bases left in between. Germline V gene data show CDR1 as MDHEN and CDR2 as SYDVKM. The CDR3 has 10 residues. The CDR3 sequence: CASGGNTIYF. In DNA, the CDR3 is TGTGCCAGCGGCGGAAACACCATATATTTT.

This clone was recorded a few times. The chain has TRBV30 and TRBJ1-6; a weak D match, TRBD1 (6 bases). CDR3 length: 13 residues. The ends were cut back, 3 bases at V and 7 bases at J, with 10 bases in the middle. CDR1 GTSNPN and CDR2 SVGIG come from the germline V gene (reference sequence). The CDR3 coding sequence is TGTGCCTGGAGGCGGACAGCAAATTCACCCCTCCACTTT. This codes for CAWRRTANSPLHF.

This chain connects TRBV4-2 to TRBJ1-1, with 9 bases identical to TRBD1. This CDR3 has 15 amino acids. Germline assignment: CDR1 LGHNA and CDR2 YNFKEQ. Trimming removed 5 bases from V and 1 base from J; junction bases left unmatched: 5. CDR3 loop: CASSLRTGANTEAFF. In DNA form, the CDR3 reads TGTGCCAGCAGCTTACGGACAGGGGCGAACACTGAAGCTTTCTTT.

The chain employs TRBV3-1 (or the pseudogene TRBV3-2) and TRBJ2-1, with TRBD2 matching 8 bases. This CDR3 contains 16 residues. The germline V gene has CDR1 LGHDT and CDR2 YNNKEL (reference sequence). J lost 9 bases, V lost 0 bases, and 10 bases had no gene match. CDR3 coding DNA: TGTGCCAGCAGCCAAGATCGGGGCGGGAGGCCCGGTGAGCAGTTCTTC. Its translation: CASSQDRGGRPGEQFF.

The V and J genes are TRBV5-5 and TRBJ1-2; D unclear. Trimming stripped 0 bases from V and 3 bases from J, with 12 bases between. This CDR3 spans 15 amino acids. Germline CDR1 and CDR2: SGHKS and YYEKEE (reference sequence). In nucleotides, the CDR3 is TGTGCCAGCAGCTTGGGCCCCTCGGAGGACTATGGCTACACCTTC. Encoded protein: CASSLGPSEDYGYTF.

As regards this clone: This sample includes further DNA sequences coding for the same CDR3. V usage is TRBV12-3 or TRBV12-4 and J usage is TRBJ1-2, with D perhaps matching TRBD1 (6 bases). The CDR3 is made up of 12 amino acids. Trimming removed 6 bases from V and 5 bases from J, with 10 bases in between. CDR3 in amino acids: CASRTGKYGYTF. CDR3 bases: TGTGCCAGCAGGACAGGAAAGTATGGCTACACCTTC.

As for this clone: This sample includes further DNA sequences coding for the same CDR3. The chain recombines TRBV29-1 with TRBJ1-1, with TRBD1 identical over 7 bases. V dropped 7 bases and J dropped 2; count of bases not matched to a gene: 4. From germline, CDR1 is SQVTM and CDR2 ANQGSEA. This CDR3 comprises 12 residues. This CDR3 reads CSAGTANTEAFF. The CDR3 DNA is TGCAGCGCCGGGACAGCTAACACTGAAGCTTTCTTT.

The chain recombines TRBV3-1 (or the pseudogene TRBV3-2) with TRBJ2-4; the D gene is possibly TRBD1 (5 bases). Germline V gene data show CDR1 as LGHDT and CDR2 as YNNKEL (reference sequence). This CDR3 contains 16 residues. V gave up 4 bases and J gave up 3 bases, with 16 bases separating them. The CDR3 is CASSLPPGLGKNIQYF. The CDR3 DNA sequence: TGTGCCAGCAGCCTTCCCCCAGGGTTGGGCAAAAACATTCAGTACTTC.

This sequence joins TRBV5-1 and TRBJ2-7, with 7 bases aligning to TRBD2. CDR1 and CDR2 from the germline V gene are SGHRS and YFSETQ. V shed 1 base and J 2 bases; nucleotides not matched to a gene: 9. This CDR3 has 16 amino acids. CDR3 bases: TGCGCCAGCAGCTTGAACTTAGGAGCGGGGCCCTACGAGCAGTACGTC. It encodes CASSLNLGAGPYEQYV.

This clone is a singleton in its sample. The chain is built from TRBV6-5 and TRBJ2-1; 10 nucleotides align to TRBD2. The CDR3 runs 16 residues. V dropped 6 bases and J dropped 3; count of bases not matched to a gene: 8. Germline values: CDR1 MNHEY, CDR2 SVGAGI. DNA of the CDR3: TGTGCCAGCAGGTACGGGACTAGCGATCTCTACAATGAGCAGTTCTTC. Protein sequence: CASRYGTSDLYNEQFF.

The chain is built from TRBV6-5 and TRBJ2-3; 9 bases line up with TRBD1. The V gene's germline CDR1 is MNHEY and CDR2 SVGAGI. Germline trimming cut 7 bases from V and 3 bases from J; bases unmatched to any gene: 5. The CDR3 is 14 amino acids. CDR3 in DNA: TGTGCCAGCAAGCCGGGACAGGGAACAGATACGCAGTATTTT. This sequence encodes CASKPGQGTDTQYF.

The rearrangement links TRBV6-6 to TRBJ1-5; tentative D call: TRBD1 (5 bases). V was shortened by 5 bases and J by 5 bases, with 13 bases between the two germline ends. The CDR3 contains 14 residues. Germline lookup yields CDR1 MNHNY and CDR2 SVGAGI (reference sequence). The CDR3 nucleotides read TGTGCCAGCAGTCCCGCGGGGACTTATCAGCCCCAGCATTTT. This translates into CASSPAGTYQPQHF.